The 21 T cell receptor beta chains given below trace back to one sample, sequenced in a study of technical replicates of blood from several donors. Clones were sequenced by immunoSEQ multiplex PCR, and TCRdb holds only the in-frame ones, with some missing. The sample carries around 90,000 clones, around 94% recorded once. Sequences were obtained from T cells isolated from PBMCs. These receptors all stem from a human donor in good health.

This chain links TRBV9 with TRBJ2-1; possibly TRBD1 for D (5 bases). V was shortened by 0 bases and J by 0 bases, with 10 bases between the two germline ends. This CDR3 contains 16 residues. Germline V gene data show CDR1 as SGDLS and CDR2 as YYNGEE. CDR3 loop: CASSVVGAGSYNEQFF. The CDR3 bases are TGTGCCAGCAGCGTAGTTGGGGCCGGCTCCTACAATGAGCAGTTCTTC.

The V call is TRBV29-1, the J call TRBJ1-1; D remains unclear. V lost 4 bases, J lost 0 bases, and 9 bases lay in between. Per the germline V gene, CDR1 is SQVTM and CDR2 is ANQGSEA. The CDR3 is made up of 13 amino acids. The CDR3 region has the DNA TGCAGCGTTGTGCGAACTATGAACACTGAAGCTTTCTTT. Translation: CSVVRTMNTEAFF.

The chain combines TRBV6-6 with TRBJ1-1; 9 nucleotides match TRBD1. In germline, CDR1 is MNHNY, CDR2 SVGAGI (reference sequence). This CDR3 has 14 amino acids. J was trimmed by 7 bases and V by 5 bases; bases with no gene match: 8. The CDR3 spells CASSRDRVSREAFF. The CDR3 nucleotides read TGTGCCAGCAGTCGGGACAGGGTCTCACGTGAAGCTTTCTTT.

The rearrangement links TRBV2 to TRBJ1-5; 7 bases map to TRBD1. The CDR3 is made up of 15 amino acids. Per germline, CDR1 SNHLY and CDR2 FYNNEI. V dropped 1 base and J dropped 6; count of bases not matched to a gene: 6. This CDR3 reads CASSEEGGDGQPQHF. The CDR3 DNA reads as TGTGCCAGCAGTGAAGAAGGGGGCGACGGTCAGCCCCAGCATTTT.

This chain links TRBV6-1 with TRBJ1-1; D gene uncertain. With 0 bases removed from V and 2 bases from J, the gap between germline ends came to 7 bases. The V gene's germline CDR1 is MNHNS and CDR2 SASEGT. CDR3 length: 14 amino acids. The CDR3 nucleotides are TGTGCCAGCAGTGAAGCTGACACCAACACTGAAGCTTTCTTT. Translation gives CASSEADTNTEAFF.

The chain joins TRBV6-5 to TRBJ2-7; TRBD1 agrees at 7 bases. Germline CDR1 and CDR2: MNHEY and SVGAGI. The CDR3 has 14 residues. V lost 2 bases, J lost 0 bases, and 1 base stayed unmatched. The chain's CDR3 is CASSYGTDSYEQYF. CDR3 nucleotides: TGTGCCAGCAGTTACGGGACAGACTCCTACGAGCAGTACTTC.

This rearrangement joins TRBV18 to TRBJ2-3; no clear D. The CDR3 is 17 residues long. CDR1 KGHSH and CDR2 LQKENI come from the germline V gene. The germline V and J ends were trimmed by 6 bases and 0 bases, with 19 bases remaining between them. The DNA of the CDR3 is TGTGCCAGCTCTCCCATAGAAGCCCCCTTCAGCACAGATACGCAGTATTTT. Its translation: CASSPIEAPFSTDTQYF.

V and J are TRBV28 and TRBJ1-1; 7 nucleotides match TRBD1. The CDR3 runs 13 residues. After removal of 4 bases from V and 10 bases from J, the junction contained 9 bases not matched to a gene. The V gene's germline CDR1 is MDHEN and CDR2 SYDVKM. The CDR3 sequence is CASSSLNRGIAFF. The CDR3 bases are TGTGCCAGCAGTTCGCTCAACAGGGGAATAGCTTTCTTT.

V usage is TRBV10-3 and J usage is TRBJ1-3, with 7 positions matching TRBD1. The ends lost 6 bases at V and 2 bases at J; junction bases unmatched: 4. Germline V gene sequence: CDR1 ENHRY, CDR2 SYGVKD. This CDR3 is built from 14 residues. The CDR3 nucleotides are TGTGCCATCAGATCTGACAGGGCTGGAAACACCATATATTTT. Its translation: CAIRSDRAGNTIYF.

This rearrangement joins TRBV10-1 to TRBJ2-4; 8 nucleotides align to TRBD1. Germline V gene sequence: CDR1 WNHNN, CDR2 SYGVQD (reference sequence). This CDR3 region has 14 residues. The ends lost 6 bases at V and 4 bases at J; junction bases unmatched: 5. CDR3 residues: CASSQGQGKNIQYF. CDR3 coding DNA: TGCGCCAGCAGCCAAGGACAGGGTAAAAACATTCAGTACTTC.

The chain joins TRBV7-9 to TRBJ2-3; 9 bases align to TRBD2. This CDR3 is built from 18 residues. In germline, CDR1 is SEHNR, CDR2 FQNEAQ (reference sequence). J lost 4 bases, V lost 3 bases, and 14 bases had no gene match. The CDR3 loop reads CASSFHFGGTSPPDTQYF. CDR3 nucleotides: TGTGCCAGCAGCTTTCACTTTGGTGGGACTAGCCCCCCAGATACGCAGTATTTT.

The chain has TRBV28 and TRBJ1-1; 9 positions agree with TRBD1. The CDR3 extends over 16 amino acids. Trimming took 5 bases from V and 4 from J; bases not matched to a gene: 11. Germline V gives CDR1 MDHEN, CDR2 SYDVKM. The CDR3 region is CASSLLTGGGGTEAFF. The CDR3 region has the DNA TGTGCCAGCAGTCTCTTAACAGGGGGCGGAGGCACTGAAGCTTTCTTT.

The chain employs TRBV5-6 and TRBJ2-7, with 11 bases aligning to TRBD2. This CDR3 contains 14 residues. Germline V gene lookup returns CDR1 SGHDT and CDR2 YYEEEE. V shed 7 bases and J 5 bases; nucleotides not matched to a gene: 8. The CDR3 is CASQLAGDMHEQYF. CDR3 nucleotide sequence: TGTGCCAGCCAACTAGCGGGAGATATGCACGAGCAGTACTTC.

The chain links TRBV6-5 to TRBJ2-7; 9 bases fit TRBD2. From germline, CDR1 is MNHEY and CDR2 SVGAGI. The CDR3 is made up of 16 amino acids. V shed 4 bases, J shed 5 bases, and the junction held 12 bases outside the gene matches. In nucleotides, the CDR3 is TGTGCCAGCAGTTCACCCAATAGCGGGAGAGGGGACGAGCAGTACTTC. As protein: CASSSPNSGRGDEQYF.

J is TRBJ2-3 and V is TRBV4-1; the match to TRBD2 covers 10 bases. This CDR3 comprises 19 residues. The V gene end was trimmed by 1 base and the J gene end by 2 bases; junction bases not matched to a gene: 12. CDR1 and CDR2 from the germline V gene are MGHRA and YSYEKL. CDR3 sequence (DNA): TGCGCCAGCAGCCAAGTAGCACTAGCGGGGCCGGGAATCACAGATACGCAGTATTTT. This translates into CASSQVALAGPGITDTQYF.

The V call is TRBV9, the J call TRBJ2-7; no reliable D call. The CDR3 loop spans 13 amino acids. Germline CDR1 SGDLS, CDR2 YYNGEE. V lost 3 bases, J lost 3 bases, and 10 bases lay in between. The chain's CDR3 is CASSGDLGYEQYF. The CDR3 bases are TGTGCCAGCAGCGGCGACCTAGGCTACGAGCAGTACTTC.

The chain uses TRBV5-4 and TRBJ2-7; 8 positions agree with TRBD1. Germline CDR1 is SGHNT and CDR2 is YYREEE (reference sequence). The CDR3 is 15 amino acids. V trimming: 3 bases; J trimming: 3 bases; junction bases outside the gene matches: 8. DNA for the CDR3: TGTGCCAGCAGCTCTCAGGGGGCGCGTGGCTACGAGCAGTACTTC. It specifies CASSSQGARGYEQYF.

The rearrangement joins TRBV5-1 to TRBJ1-5; D may be TRBD1 (6 bases). The CDR3 covers 14 residues. The germline gives CDR1 SGHRS, CDR2 YFSETQ. The V end lost 0 bases, the J end lost 7 bases, and 11 bases lay between the germline ends. The CDR3 sequence: CASSLDGGHQPQHF. The CDR3 region has the DNA TGCGCCAGCAGCTTGGATGGGGGACACCAGCCCCAGCATTTT.

The CDR3 loop is CTSSQRRYDRTGGKGTRNTEAFF. In DNA form, the CDR3 reads TGCACCAGCAGCCAAAGACGATATGACCGGACAGGGGGCAAGGGGACGAGGAACACTGAAGCTTTCTTT. J is TRBJ1-1 and V is TRBV1; the table's D gene call, TRBD1, was not cross checked with the DNA. TRBV1 is marked as a pseudogene. The CDR3 totals 23 residues.

CDR3 amino acids: CASSETGYSADTQYF. CDR3 DNA sequence: TGTGCCAGCAGTGAGACAGGGTATAGCGCAGATACGCAGTATTTT. The chain is built from TRBV2 and TRBJ2-3; 7 bases map to TRBD1. Germline trimming cut 3 bases from V and 4 bases from J; bases unmatched to any gene: 7. The germline gives CDR1 SNHLY, CDR2 FYNNEI. The CDR3 extends over 15 amino acids.

Only one count was recorded for this clone. Here the CDR3 reads CASRVDEKLFF. For the CDR3, the DNA is TGTGCCAGCCGGGTAGATGAAAAACTGTTTTTT. This rearrangement joins TRBV6-5 to TRBJ1-4; D not certain. This CDR3 region has 11 residues. Germline CDR1 reads MNHEY; CDR2 reads SVGAGI. Trimming stripped 8 bases from V and 6 bases from J, with 7 bases between.